These 13 T cell receptor beta chains were sequenced from one sample in a study of cytomegalovirus exposure and HLA in healthy donors. The PCR used 60 Vbeta and 13 Jbeta primers. Measured with immunoSEQ multiplex PCR; TCRdb has only the in-frame clones, and not every one. The profile shows more than 85,000 clones, over 70% of them singletons. The material sequenced was PBMCs. These receptors were collected from a man aged 35 to 55 in good health and CMV-seronegative.

The rearrangement links TRBV29-1 to TRBJ2-1; D gene ambiguous. The CDR3 loop spans 12 amino acids. Germline V gene data show CDR1 as SQVTM and CDR2 as ANQGSEA. Trimming took 1 base from V and 6 from J, leaving 7 bases between them. DNA for the CDR3: TGCAGCGTTGAAGGAGATCTCAATGAGCAGTTCTTC. Protein sequence: CSVEGDLNEQFF.

The chain recombines TRBV19 with TRBJ1-4; no definite D call. Germline V gives CDR1 LNHDA, CDR2 SQIVND (reference sequence). Trimming removed 9 bases from V and 4 bases from J, with 18 bases in between. CDR3 size: 15 residues. CDR3 DNA: TGTGCCAGCTCGCGGAATCAGCGCCATAATGAAAAACTGTTTTTT. Translating gives CASSRNQRHNEKLFF. The variable domain in full, with the rest retrieved from reference TRBV19 and TRBJ1-4, is DGGITQSPKYLFRKEGQNVTLSCEQNLNHDAMYWYRQDPGQGLRLIYYSQIVNDFQKGDIAEGYSVSREKKESFPLTVTSAQKNPTAFYLCASSRNQRHNEKLFFGSGTQLSVL.

This clone was found a few times. This chain uses TRBV21-1 with TRBJ2-3; the table gives TRBD2 as D, unverified against the DNA. TRBV21-1 represents a pseudogene. The CDR3 consists of 18 residues. In DNA, the CDR3 is TGTGCCAGGAGGGTCTGTTGGGGGAGGGTTAAGATCACAGATACGCAGTATTTT. Translated, it gives CARRVCWGRVKITDTQYF.

V is TRBV9 and J is TRBJ2-4, with TRBD2 matching 12 bases. The trim removed 3 bases at V and 8 bases at J, leaving 9 bases unmatched. Germline V gene sequence: CDR1 SGDLS, CDR2 YYNGEE. This CDR3 is 16 amino acids long. This CDR3 reads CASSEAPSGGAHIQYF. The CDR3, as DNA: TGTGCCAGCAGCGAGGCCCCTAGCGGGGGGGCCCACATTCAGTACTTC.

This chain connects TRBV27 to TRBJ2-7, with TRBD2 identical over 9 bases. This CDR3 spans 13 amino acids. The trim removed 5 bases at V and 3 bases at J, leaving 2 bases unmatched. Germline V gives CDR1 MNHEY, CDR2 SMNVEV (reference sequence). The CDR3 region has the DNA TGTGCCAGCAGTGAGACTAGCGGCTACGAGCAGTACTTC. This sequence encodes CASSETSGYEQYF.

V gene TRBV6-5 combines with J gene TRBJ1-5, with no clear D. V was cut by 7 bases and J by 3 bases, with 10 bases left in between. Looked up from germline, CDR1 is MNHEY and CDR2 is SVGAGI. CDR3 length equals 13 residues. Here the CDR3 reads CASTPGFNQPQHF. In nucleotides, the CDR3 is TGTGCCAGCACCCCGGGGTTCAATCAGCCCCAGCATTTT.

The genes are TRBV27 and TRBJ2-7; 7 bases line up with TRBD1. This CDR3 spans 13 amino acids. Germline loops: CDR1 MNHEY, CDR2 SMNVEV (reference sequence). Trimming took 6 bases from V and 7 from J; bases not matched to a gene: 9. CDR3 sequence reads: CASRPRGREEQYF. CDR3 nucleotides: TGTGCCAGCAGACCCAGGGGGAGAGAGGAGCAGTACTTC.

This chain uses TRBV30 with TRBJ2-5, with D maybe TRBD2 (5 bases). The germline V and J ends were trimmed by 5 bases and 2 bases, with 6 bases remaining between them. There are 11 residues in the CDR3. From germline, CDR1 is GTSNPN and CDR2 SVGIG (reference sequence). The CDR3 nucleotides are TGTGCCTGGGGACTGCAAGAGACCCAGTACTTC. Amino acids: CAWGLQETQYF.

The rearrangement joins TRBV6-1 to TRBJ2-1; 8 nucleotides line up with TRBD2. The CDR3 length is 16 residues. V lost 3 bases and J lost 7; bases outside the gene matches: 11. Germline V lookup: CDR1 MNHNS, CDR2 SASEGT. CDR3 DNA: TGTGCCAGCAGTGAGCTCGCGGCGGGAGGACAGAATGAGCAGTTCTTC. Protein product: CASSELAAGGQNEQFF.

The chain couples TRBV21-1 to TRBJ2-3; TRBD1, the D gene given by the table, was not confirmed from the DNA. TRBV21-1 represents a pseudogene. The CDR3 runs 16 residues. CDR3 sequence reads: CASSPQAGGLTDTQYF. The CDR3 coding sequence is TGTGCCAGCAGCCCTCAGGCAGGGGGTTTGACAGATACGCAGTATTTT.

This chain links TRBV10-3 with TRBJ2-7; 9 bases agree with TRBD1. The CDR3 loop spans 14 amino acids. J lost 4 bases, V lost 6 bases, and 7 bases had no gene match. Per the germline V gene, CDR1 is ENHRY and CDR2 is SYGVKD. The DNA for the CDR3 is TGTGCCATCAGCCAGGGGGACAGGGTGTACGAGCAGTACTTC. Amino acid sequence: CAISQGDRVYEQYF.

The chain couples TRBV6-5 to TRBJ2-1, with a weak D call TRBD2 (6 bases). Trimming stripped 4 bases from V and 6 bases from J, with 16 bases between. The CDR3 covers 15 residues. Germline loops: CDR1 MNHEY, CDR2 SVGAGI. The CDR3 nucleotides are TGTGCCAGCAGTTCCCCCACTAGCCTGGGCAATGAGCAGTTCTTC. This encodes CASSSPTSLGNEQFF.

J is TRBJ1-4 and V is TRBV10-3; TRBD1 matches at 7 bases. Losses at the gene ends were 0 bases for V and 6 bases for J; bases not matched to a gene: 4. CDR3 length equals 15 residues. The germline CDR1 and CDR2 sequences are ENHRY and SYGVKD. CDR3 loop: CAISESSGGHEKLFF. The CDR3 DNA follows: TGTGCCATCAGTGAGTCGTCAGGGGGGCATGAAAAACTGTTTTTT.